This entry concerns a single TCR beta chain. This sample is drawn from a study of blood T cell repertoires in COVID-19. Study in general: Sites in the United States, Italy and Spain provided acute and convalescent COVID-19 samples. T cells, B-cell-depleted T cells, or PBMCs provided the cDNA or gDNA that served as material.

Methods used by the authors: Counts of nucleated cells, estimated from reference gene primer amplification, were obtained. TCRdb keeps only in-frame clones here, not all; method: immunoSEQ multiplex PCR. The V and J calls and clone size were taken over from that table, and D and trimming were inferred from the DNA. The sample lists some 66,000 clones, around 76% occurring once. This CDR3 spans 13 amino acids. V was shortened by 4 bases and J by 1 base, with 8 bases between the two germline ends. Germline V lookup: CDR1 SGHTA, CDR2 FQGTGA. The gene calls are TRBV7-3 and TRBJ2-7; tentatively, D is TRBD2 (6 bases). This receptor was taken from a woman older than 75 with acute or convalescent COVID-19. Sequencing used peripheral blood. CDR3 loop: CASSSGLSYEQYF. DNA of the CDR3: TGTGCCAGCAGCTCAGGACTATCCTACGAGCAGTACTTC.